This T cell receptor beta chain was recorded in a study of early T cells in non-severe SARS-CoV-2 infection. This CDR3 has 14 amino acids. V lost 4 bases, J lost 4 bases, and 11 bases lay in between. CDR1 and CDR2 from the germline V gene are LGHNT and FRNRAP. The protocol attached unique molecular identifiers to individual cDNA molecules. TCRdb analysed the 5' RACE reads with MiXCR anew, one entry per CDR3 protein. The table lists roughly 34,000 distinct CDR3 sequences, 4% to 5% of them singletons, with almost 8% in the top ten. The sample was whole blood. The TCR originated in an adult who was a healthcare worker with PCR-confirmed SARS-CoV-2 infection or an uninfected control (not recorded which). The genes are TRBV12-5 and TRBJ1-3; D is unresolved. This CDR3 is CASGSPGTGNTIYF. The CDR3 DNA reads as TGTGCTAGTGGTTCGCCCGGAACGGGAAACACCATATATTTT.